The clone carrying this T cell receptor beta chain was seen a handful of times. The CDR3 runs to 15 residues. The V gene's germline CDR1 is LGHDT and CDR2 YNNKEL (reference sequence). The V end lost 1 base, the J end lost 0 bases, and 9 bases lay between the germline ends. Profiling relied on immunoSEQ multiplex PCR, and the TCRdb table lists in-frame clones only, not all of them. The sample consists of some 31,000 clones, about 84% of them appearing once. The data were obtained in a study of blood T cell repertoires in COVID-19. As for the study in general: PBMCs, B-cell-depleted T cells, or T cells provided the cDNA or gDNA that made up the material.

Sequencing used peripheral blood. This chain connects TRBV3-1 (or the pseudogene TRBV3-2) to TRBJ1-1; TRBD1 is a possible D gene (5 bases). This receptor was taken from an older man with COVID-19, enrolled during active disease. The CDR3 here is CASSQGGRMNTEAFF. The CDR3 DNA is TGTGCCAGCAGCCAAGGGGGCCGGATGAACACTGAAGCTTTCTTT.